The 20 T cell receptor beta chains presented below share a single source sample, sequenced in a study of molecular identifiers for immune sequencing clone quantification. TCRdb ran MiXCR on the PCR reads and lists one entry per CDR3 protein. The table shows hundreds of thousands of distinct CDR3 sequences, with approximately 24% occurring only once. The specimen was naive CD8+ T cells from blood, with Jurkat cell RNA spiked in. Subset noted: FACS-sorted CD8+CD4-CCR7+CD45RA+ naive T cells. The receptor set was obtained from a human donor in good health. Some libraries in this study had Jurkat cell RNA spiked in.

Worth noting for this clonotype: A much larger clone is a single base away; this may be a read error. This chain connects TRBV6-6 to TRBJ1-1; D is perhaps TRBD1 (6 bases). The germline V gene has CDR1 MNHNY and CDR2 SVGAGI (reference sequence). This CDR3 is 16 amino acids long. Deletions cut 2 bases from V and 6 bases from J, with 19 bases between. The CDR3 is CASSYPDGRGGAEAFF. The CDR3 DNA reads as TGTGCCAGCAGTTACCCAGACGGGAGGGGGGGAGCTGAAGCTTTCTTT.

The chain joins TRBV7-6 to TRBJ1-6; TRBD1 matches at 8 bases. Trimming cost V 5 bases and J 8 bases; bases outside gene matches: 14. The CDR3 extends over 17 amino acids. Germline CDR1 is SGHVS and CDR2 is FNYEAQ. CDR3 bases: TGTGCCAGCAGCACTATAACCGACAGGGGAAAGGATTCACCCCTCCACTTT. Translation gives CASSTITDRGKDSPLHF.

Concerning this clonotype itself: No conserved phenylalanine or tryptophan is present at the end of the CDR3, so a read error is the likely explanation. The chain couples TRBV12-3 or TRBV12-4 to TRBJ1-1, with TRBD1 identical over 7 bases. Trimming took 6 bases from V and 5 from J; bases not matched to a gene: 9. This CDR3 spans 14 amino acids. The CDR3 bases are TGTGCCAGCAGCCAACAGGGGTCGGAGACTGAAGCTTTCTCT. It is translated as CASSQQGSETEAFS.

This clonotype has only a few counts. The chain joins TRBV20-1 to TRBJ2-7; D may be TRBD1 (5 bases). CDR3 length: 12 amino acids. V dropped 3 bases and J dropped 3 bases, with 9 bases sitting between them. The germline V gene encodes CDR1 DFQATT and CDR2 SNEGSKA (reference sequence). The CDR3 region is CSASQGNYEQYF. In nucleotides, the CDR3 is TGCAGTGCTAGTCAGGGAAACTACGAGCAGTACTTC.

V and J are TRBV19 and TRBJ1-1, with no clear D. This CDR3 has 13 residues. Germline V gene data show CDR1 as LNHDA and CDR2 as SQIVND (reference sequence). V lost 3 bases, J lost 3 bases, and 8 bases lay in between. The CDR3 coding sequence is TGTGCCAGTAGTATGGCAGGATACACTGAAGCTTTCTTT. It specifies CASSMAGYTEAFF.

This clonotype was detected ten times or more. CDR3 loop: CASSLFGGSGYEQYF. CDR3 coding DNA: TGTGCCAGCAGCTTGTTCGGGGGCTCGGGCTACGAGCAGTACTTC. The chain is built from TRBV5-4 and TRBJ2-7; perhaps D is TRBD1 or TRBD2 (6 bases each). The CDR3 consists of 15 residues. The V end lost 1 base, the J end lost 3 bases, and 14 bases lay between the germline ends. CDR1 is SGHNT, CDR2 YYREEE, per germline (reference sequence).

This clonotype was detected only a few times. The chain combines TRBV11-2 with TRBJ2-1, with 9 positions matching TRBD2. Unmatched junction bases numbered 10, after V lost 4 bases and J lost 9 bases. Per germline, CDR1 SGHAT and CDR2 FQNNGV. The CDR3 extends over 15 amino acids. CDR3 protein: CASSSIAGAGGEQFF. The CDR3 DNA reads TGTGCCAGCAGCTCCATAGCGGGAGCGGGAGGTGAGCAGTTCTTC. Looking up the rest from reference TRBV11-2 and TRBJ2-1 gives the full variable domain: EAGVAQSPRYKIIEKRQSVAFWCNPISGHATLYWYQQILGQGPKLLIQFQNNGVVDDSQLPKDRFSAERLKGVDSTLKIQPAKLEDSAVYLCASSSIAGAGGEQFFGPGTRLTVL.

About this clonotype itself: It may be a read error: a sequence one base away is much more abundant. This chain uses TRBV7-2 with TRBJ2-5; D possibly matches TRBD1 or TRBD2 (6 bases each). Trimming shortened V by 1 base and J by 4 bases, and 16 bases separated the two germline ends. The CDR3 runs 16 residues. Germline CDR1 reads SGHTA; CDR2 reads FQGNSA. The CDR3 sequence: CASSLERGDFPETQYF. The CDR3 nucleotides are TGTGCCAGCAGCTTAGAAAGGGGGGACTTCCCAGAGACCCAGTACTTC. The whole variable domain, remainder taken from reference TRBV7-2 and TRBJ2-5, is GAGVSQSPSNKVTEKGKDVELRCDPISGHTALYWYRQSLGQGLEFLIYFQGNSAPDKSGLPSDRFSAERTGGSVSTLTIQRTQQEDSAVYLCASSLERGDFPETQYFGPGTRLLVL.

Note on this clonotype: This clone may be a read error of a much larger clone one base away. In this CDR3 the conserved last residue, phenylalanine or tryptophan, is missing, so a read error is likely. The rearrangement links TRBV29-1 to TRBJ2-7, with 8 bases fitting TRBD1. V was pared by 7 bases and J by 4 bases, with 6 bases of the junction left unmatched. Germline-derived CDR1 and CDR2 are SQVTM and ANQGSEA. The CDR3 runs 12 residues. This CDR3 is CSALQGGYEQYI. Here the CDR3 DNA reads TGCAGCGCCTTACAGGGGGGATACGAGCAGTACATC.

This clonotype appeared a few times. The CDR3 DNA follows: TGTGCCAGCAGTTACTCCGGGGCCTACTACGAGCAGTACTTC. Amino acids: CASSYSGAYYEQYF. V is TRBV6-2 or TRBV6-3 and J is TRBJ2-7, with D perhaps TRBD1 or TRBD2 (5 bases each). V was trimmed by 0 bases and J by 3 bases, leaving 9 bases between them. CDR1 is MNHEY and CDR2 is SVGEGT in the germline V gene. The CDR3 sequence is 14 residues long.

Here the CDR3 DNA reads TGTGCCATCAGTGAGTCCGAGACAGGGATACAAGAGACCCAGTACTTC. This translates into CAISESETGIQETQYF. The rearrangement links TRBV10-3 to TRBJ2-5; 7 positions match TRBD1. V lost 0 bases, J lost 2 bases, and 6 bases stayed unmatched. CDR1 and CDR2 from the germline V gene are ENHRY and SYGVKD. The CDR3 is 16 amino acids.

Concerning this clonotype itself: This may be a read error: a much more frequent sequence differs by one nucleotide. V is TRBV7-2 and J is TRBJ2-5; 7 bases are shared with TRBD1. This CDR3 spans 17 amino acids. CDR1 and CDR2 from the germline V gene are SGHTA and FQGNSA. The CDR3 DNA is TGTGCCAGCAGCCCTCCCCCCCCGTGGGACAGTCAAGAGACCCTGTACTTC. Translation gives CASSPPPPWDSQETLYF.

This clonotype has ten or more counts. The chain combines TRBV19 with TRBJ1-5; D remains ambiguous. V shed 1 base and J shed 6 bases, with 4 bases lying between them. The germline gives CDR1 LNHDA, CDR2 SQIVND (reference sequence). The CDR3 is made up of 12 amino acids. DNA for the CDR3: TGTGCCAGTAGTATAGGGGGTCAGCCCCAGCATTTT. This gives the protein CASSIGGQPQHF.

About this clonotype: A much bigger clone sits one base away, suggesting this may be a read error. This rearrangement joins TRBV19 to TRBJ2-3; D not certain. The J call is uncertain, as TRBJ1-5 better fits the DNA end. The CDR3 length is 16 residues. CDR1 and CDR2 from the germline V gene are LNHDA and SQIVND (reference sequence). Here the CDR3 DNA reads TGTGCCAGTAGTATAGATGGCAGCCATCGCACAGATACGCAGCATTTT. This codes for CASSIDGSHRTDTQHF.

Many counts were recorded for this clonotype. The chain employs TRBV6-1 and TRBJ1-1; D uncertain. V was cut by 7 bases and J by 4 bases, with 16 bases left in between. CDR3 length: 14 amino acids. Germline-derived CDR1 and CDR2 are MNHNS and SASEGT. The chain's CDR3 is CASKLSGMGTEAFF. DNA for the CDR3: TGTGCCAGCAAGCTGTCAGGCATGGGCACTGAAGCTTTCTTT.

As to this clonotype: A much larger clonotype is one base distant, so this may be a read error. The V gene is TRBV6-2 or TRBV6-3, the J gene TRBJ1-1; D not resolved. CDR3 length: 14 residues. Germline V gene lookup returns CDR1 MNHEY and CDR2 SVGEGT. The CDR3 protein is CASSYWAMNTEALF. As DNA, the CDR3 is TGTGCCAGCAGTTACTGGGCTATGAACACTGAAGCTCTCTTT.

This clonotype turned up a few times. This chain's CDR3 is CASSILGTGELFF. In DNA, the CDR3 is TGTGCCAGTAGTATCTTGGGCACCGGGGAGCTGTTTTTT. The chain uses TRBV19 and TRBJ2-2; no reliable D call. Germline loops: CDR1 LNHDA, CDR2 SQIVND (reference sequence). This CDR3 region has 13 residues. V dropped 3 bases and J dropped 4 bases, with 6 bases sitting between them. The variable domain in full, with the rest retrieved from reference TRBV19 and TRBJ2-2, is DGGITQSPKYLFRKEGQNVTLSCEQNLNHDAMYWYRQDPGQGLRLIYYSQIVNDFQKGDIAEGYSVSREKKESFPLTVTSAQKNPTAFYLCASSILGTGELFFGEGSRLTVL.

A few counts support this clonotype. This may be a read error, as it is one base from a much larger clone. The rearrangement uses TRBV6-6 and TRBJ1-5, with a tentative D call TRBD1 (5 bases). The germline V gene encodes CDR1 MNHNY and CDR2 SVGAGI (reference sequence). The CDR3 loop spans 15 amino acids. The DNA of the CDR3 is TGTGGCAGCAGTTCCCAGCAGGGAGGTGATCAGCCCCAGCATTTT. Protein sequence: CGSSSQQGGDQPQHF.

This clonotype came up many times. The rearrangement links TRBV28 to TRBJ2-7; unclear D gene. V gave up 3 bases and J gave up 5 bases, with 17 bases separating them. Germline V gene lookup returns CDR1 MDHEN and CDR2 SYDVKM. The CDR3 is 15 residues long. The CDR3 DNA is TGTGCCAGCAGTTTCTTTGCCCAGCCCTCGGACGAGCAGTACTTC. Its translation: CASSFFAQPSDEQYF.

This clonotype has only a few counts. The rearrangement links TRBV13 to TRBJ2-7, with TRBD1 identical over 9 bases. J gave up 5 bases and V 5 bases, and 7 bases lay outside the gene matches. CDR3 length: 14 amino acids. Germline loops: CDR1 PRHDT, CDR2 FYEKMQ (reference sequence). The CDR3 spells CASSDQGQGDEQYF. The DNA of the CDR3 is TGTGCCAGCAGCGATCAGGGACAGGGCGACGAGCAGTACTTC.